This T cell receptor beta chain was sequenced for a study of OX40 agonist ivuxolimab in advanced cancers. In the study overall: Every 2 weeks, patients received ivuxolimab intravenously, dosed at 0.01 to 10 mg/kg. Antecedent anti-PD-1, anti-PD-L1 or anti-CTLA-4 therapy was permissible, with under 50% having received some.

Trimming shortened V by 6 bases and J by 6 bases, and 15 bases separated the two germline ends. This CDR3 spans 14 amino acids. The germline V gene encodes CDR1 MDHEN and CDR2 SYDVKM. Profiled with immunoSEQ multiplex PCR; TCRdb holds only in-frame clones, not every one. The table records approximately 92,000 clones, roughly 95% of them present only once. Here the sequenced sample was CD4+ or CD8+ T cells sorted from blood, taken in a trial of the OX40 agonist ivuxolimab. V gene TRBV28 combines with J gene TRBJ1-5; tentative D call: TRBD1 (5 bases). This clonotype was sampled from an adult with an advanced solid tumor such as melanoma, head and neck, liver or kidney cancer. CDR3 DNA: TGTGCCAGCAGAATTGACAGACCCGGTCAGCCCCAGCATTTT. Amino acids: CASRIDRPGQPQHF. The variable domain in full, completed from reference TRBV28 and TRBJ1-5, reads DVKVTQSSRYLVKRTGEKVFLECVQDMDHENMFWYRQDPGLGLRLIYFSYDVKMKEKGDIPEGYSVSREKKERFSLILESASTNQTSMYLCASRIDRPGQPQHFGDGTRLSIL.